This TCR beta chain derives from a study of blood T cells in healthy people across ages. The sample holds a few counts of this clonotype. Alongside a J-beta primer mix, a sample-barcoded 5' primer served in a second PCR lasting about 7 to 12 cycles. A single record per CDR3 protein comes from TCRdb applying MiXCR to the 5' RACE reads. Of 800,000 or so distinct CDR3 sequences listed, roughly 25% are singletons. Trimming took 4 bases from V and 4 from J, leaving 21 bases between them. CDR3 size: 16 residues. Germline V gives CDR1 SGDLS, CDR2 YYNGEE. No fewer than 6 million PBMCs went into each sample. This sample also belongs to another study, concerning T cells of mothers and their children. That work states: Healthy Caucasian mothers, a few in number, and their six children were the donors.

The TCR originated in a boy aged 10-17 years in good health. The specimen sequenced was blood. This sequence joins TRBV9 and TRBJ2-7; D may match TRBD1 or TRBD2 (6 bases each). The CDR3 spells CASSPGAGDLGYEQYF. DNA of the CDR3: TGTGCCAGCAGCCCGGGGGCTGGGGATCTGGGGTACGAGCAGTACTTC.